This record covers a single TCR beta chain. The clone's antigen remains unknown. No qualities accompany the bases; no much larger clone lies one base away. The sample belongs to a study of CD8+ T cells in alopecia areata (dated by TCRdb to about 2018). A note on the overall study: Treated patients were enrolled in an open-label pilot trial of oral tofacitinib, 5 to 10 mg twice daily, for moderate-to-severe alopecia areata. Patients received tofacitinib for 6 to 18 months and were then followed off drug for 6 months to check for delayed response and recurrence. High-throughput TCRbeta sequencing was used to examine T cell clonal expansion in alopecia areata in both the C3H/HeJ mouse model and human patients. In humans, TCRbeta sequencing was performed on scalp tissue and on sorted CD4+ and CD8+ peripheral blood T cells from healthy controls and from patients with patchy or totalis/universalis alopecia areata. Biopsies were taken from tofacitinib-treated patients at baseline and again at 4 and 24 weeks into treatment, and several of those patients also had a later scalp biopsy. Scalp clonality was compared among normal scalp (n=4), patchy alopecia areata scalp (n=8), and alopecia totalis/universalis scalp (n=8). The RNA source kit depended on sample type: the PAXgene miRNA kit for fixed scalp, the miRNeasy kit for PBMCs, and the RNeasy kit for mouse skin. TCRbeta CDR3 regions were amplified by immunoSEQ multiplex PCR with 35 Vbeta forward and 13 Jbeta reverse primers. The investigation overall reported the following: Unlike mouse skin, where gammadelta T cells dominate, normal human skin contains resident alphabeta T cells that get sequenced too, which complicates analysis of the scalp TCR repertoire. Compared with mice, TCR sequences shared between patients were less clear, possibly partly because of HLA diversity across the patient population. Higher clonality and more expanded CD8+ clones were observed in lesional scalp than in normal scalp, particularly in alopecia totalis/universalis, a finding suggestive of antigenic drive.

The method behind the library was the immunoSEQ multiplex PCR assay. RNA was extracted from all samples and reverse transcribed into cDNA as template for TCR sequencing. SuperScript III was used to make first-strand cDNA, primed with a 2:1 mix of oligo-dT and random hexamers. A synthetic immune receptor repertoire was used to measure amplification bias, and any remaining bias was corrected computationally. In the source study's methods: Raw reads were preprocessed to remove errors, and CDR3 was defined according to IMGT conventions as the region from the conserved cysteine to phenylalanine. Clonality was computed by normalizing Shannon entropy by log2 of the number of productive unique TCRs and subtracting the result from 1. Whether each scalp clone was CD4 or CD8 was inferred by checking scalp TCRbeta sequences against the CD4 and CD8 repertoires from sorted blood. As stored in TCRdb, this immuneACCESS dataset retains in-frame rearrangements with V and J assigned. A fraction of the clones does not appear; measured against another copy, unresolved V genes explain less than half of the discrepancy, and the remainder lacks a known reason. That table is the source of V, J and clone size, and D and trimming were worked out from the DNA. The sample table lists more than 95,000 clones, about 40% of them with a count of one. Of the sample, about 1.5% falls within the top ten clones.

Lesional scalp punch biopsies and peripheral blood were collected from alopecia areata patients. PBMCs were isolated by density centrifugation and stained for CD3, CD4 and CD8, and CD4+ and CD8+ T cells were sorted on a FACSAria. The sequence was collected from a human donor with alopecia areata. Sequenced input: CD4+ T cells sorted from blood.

For the CDR3, the sequence is CASSLSGASYEQYF. The DNA sequence is TGTGCCAGCAGCCTTAGCGGGGCCTCCTACGAGCAGTACTTC. Recombination joined TRBV28 with TRBJ2-7; TRBD2 agrees with 8 junctional bases. Clipping removes 6 bases from V and 0 bases from J, with 4 as the unmatched junction base count. Per the germline V gene, MDHEN is the CDR1 and SYDVKM is the CDR2. Inclusive of the bounding cysteine and phenylalanine, the CDR3 is 14 residues long. The retained sequence is limited to the CDR3, 42 bases, with the frame set at the first base. The full variable domain, with segments outside the CDR3 supplied by the reference TRBV28 and TRBJ2-7 proteins, appears as DVKVTQSSRYLVKRTGEKVFLECVQDMDHENMFWYRQDPGLGLRLIYFSYDVKMKEKGDIPEGYSVSREKKERFSLILESASTNQTSMYLCASSLSGASYEQYFGPGTRLTVT.